The clone carrying this T cell receptor beta chain was detected ten times or more. Its matching antigen is unknown. Germline V CDR1 and CDR2: SEHNR, FQNEAQ (reference sequence). V was pared by 1 base and J by 5 bases, with 2 bases of the junction left unmatched. This CDR3 spans 14 amino acids. Each CDR3 protein is one row after TCRdb ran MiXCR on the 5' RACE reads. The sample contains 100,000 to 150,000 distinct CDR3 sequences, roughly an eighth of which appear only once. The sample comes from a study of CD8 T cells in ankylosing spondylitis. Study-level findings and limits: Reactive arthritis synovial fluid and blood previously showed some of these motif variants.

This chain uses TRBV7-9 with TRBJ1-2; TRBD1 aligns across 9 bases. This receptor was identified in a female donor with ankylosing spondylitis or in good health (not recorded which). Source material: blood, either unsorted or a sorted T cell fraction (not recorded which). The CDR3 nucleotides read TGTGCCAGCAGCTTAGTTGGGACAGGGTATGGCTACACCTTC. The encoded protein is CASSLVGTGYGYTF.